This T cell receptor beta chain was profiled in a study of blood T cell repertoires in COVID-19. Profiled with immunoSEQ multiplex PCR; TCRdb holds only in-frame clones, not every one. Of hundreds of thousands of clones in the sample, under 95% are singletons; the top ten hold roughly 3%. The CDR3 sequence is 15 residues long. Per germline, CDR1 MNHNY and CDR2 SVGAGI (reference sequence). Trimming took 6 bases from V and 5 from J; bases not matched to a gene: 8. The sequenced sample consisted of peripheral blood. The chain links TRBV6-6 to TRBJ1-5; 9 nucleotides align to TRBD1. This clonotype originated in a young woman who had recovered from COVID-19. CDR3 residues: CASRKPGQGYQPQHF. The CDR3 DNA follows: TGTGCCAGCAGAAAACCGGGACAGGGCTATCAGCCCCAGCATTTT.